The 17 T cell receptor beta chains listed next were all sequenced from one sample in a study of blood T cell repertoires in COVID-19. Method: immunoSEQ multiplex PCR; TCRdb's copy keeps in-frame clones and lacks some. Here the sample spans 70,000 or so clones, 85% to 90% being singletons. Sequenced sample: peripheral blood. These receptors all come from a woman of 80 years or more with active COVID-19.

The chain employs TRBV9 and TRBJ2-3; maybe TRBD1 (7 bases). Germline CDR1 SGDLS, CDR2 YYNGEE. CDR3 size: 16 residues. V lost 0 bases and J lost 7, with 18 bases in between. CDR3 loop: CASSVDVRGTSNTQYF. Written as DNA, the CDR3 is TGTGCCAGCAGCGTAGACGTCAGGGGGACTTCCAATACGCAGTATTTT. The whole variable domain, remainder taken from reference TRBV9 and TRBJ2-3, is DSGVTQTPKHLITATGQRVTLRCSPRSGDLSVYWYQQSLDQGLQFLIQYYNGEERAKGNILERFSAQQFPDLHSELNLSSLELGDSALYFCASSVDVRGTSNTQYFGPGTRLTVL.

V is TRBV5-4 and J is TRBJ2-1, with 11 nucleotides matching TRBD2. The length of the CDR3 is 17 residues. The V and J ends lost 5 bases and 5 bases, in that order; junction bases with no gene match: 12. Germline CDR1 reads SGHNT; CDR2 reads YYREEE (reference sequence). The CDR3 bases are TGTGCCAGCAGTACTAGGAGACTAGCGGGAACCAACAATGAGCAGTTCTTC. Translating gives CASSTRRLAGTNNEQFF.

V is TRBV7-3 and J is TRBJ2-3; D not certain. CDR1 is SGHTA, CDR2 FQGTGA, per germline. The CDR3 runs 13 residues. V lost 1 base, J lost 3 bases, and 5 bases lay in between. The CDR3 reads CASSLIGTDTQYF. The CDR3 bases are TGTGCCAGCAGCTTAATCGGTACAGATACGCAGTATTTT.

This chain connects TRBV28 to TRBJ1-1, with D possibly matching TRBD1 (6 bases). Trimming left V 3 bases short and J 1 base short, with 12 bases between. The germline gives CDR1 MDHEN, CDR2 SYDVKM. The CDR3 is 15 residues long. The CDR3 coding sequence is TGTGCCAGCAGTTTCACAGGGATAAAGAACACTGAAGCTTTCTTT. Its translation: CASSFTGIKNTEAFF. Using reference TRBV28 and TRBJ1-1 for the parts outside the CDR3, the full variable domain is DVKVTQSSRYLVKRTGEKVFLECVQDMDHENMFWYRQDPGLGLRLIYFSYDVKMKEKGDIPEGYSVSREKKERFSLILESASTNQTSMYLCASSFTGIKNTEAFFGQGTRLTVV.

The DNA for the CDR3 is TGTGCCAGCTCACCATACAGTGGGAGGACTGACATTCAGTACTTC. It yields the protein CASSPYSGRTDIQYF. The V and J genes are TRBV18 and TRBJ2-4; a weak D match, TRBD2 (6 bases). CDR1 is KGHSH, CDR2 LQKENI, per germline. This CDR3 comprises 15 residues. The V end was cut by 2 bases, the J end by 8 bases, with 16 bases between.

This clone is classed as medium-sized. The rearrangement joins TRBV10-3 to TRBJ2-2; TRBD2 matches at 11 bases. The trim removed 5 bases at V and 4 bases at J, leaving 3 bases unmatched. Per germline, CDR1 ENHRY and CDR2 SYGVKD. CDR3 length: 15 amino acids. CDR3 DNA: TGTGCCATCAGTTCCGGACTAGCGGGCACCGGGGAGCTGTTTTTT. As protein: CAISSGLAGTGELFF.

The chain uses TRBV5-1 and TRBJ1-6, with D perhaps matching TRBD1 (6 bases). The CDR3 length is 13 residues. Germline V gene data show CDR1 as SGHRS and CDR2 as YFSETQ. V gave up 4 bases and J gave up 6 bases, with 8 bases separating them. CDR3 sequence reads: CASSQDSNSPLHF. For the CDR3, the DNA is TGCGCCAGCAGCCAGGACAGTAATTCACCCCTCCACTTT. The whole variable domain, remainder taken from reference TRBV5-1 and TRBJ1-6, is KAGVTQTPRYLIKTRGQQVTLSCSPISGHRSVSWYQQTPGQGLQFLFEYFSETQRNKGNFPGRFSGRQFSNSRSEMNVSTLELGDSALYLCASSQDSNSPLHFGNGTRLTVT.

The chain joins TRBV12-1 to TRBJ2-2; the DNA was not used to check the table's D call, TRBD1. TRBV12-1 is reported as a pseudogene. CDR3 length equals 18 residues. The CDR3 region has the DNA TGTGCCAGCAGCTTTAAGGTTCGACAGAAAACGAACACCGGGGAGCTGTTTTTT. This sequence encodes CASSFKVRQKTNTGELFF.

The chain combines TRBV3-1 (or the pseudogene TRBV3-2) with TRBJ1-2; D is ambiguous. Trimming stripped 5 bases from V and 7 bases from J, with 14 bases between. Per the germline V gene, CDR1 is LGHDT and CDR2 is YNNKEL (reference sequence). This CDR3 has 13 amino acids. CDR3 amino acids: CASSTGGAGGYTF. In nucleotides, the CDR3 is TGTGCCAGCAGCACCGGAGGCGCCGGTGGCTACACCTTC.

The rearrangement links TRBV19 to TRBJ2-1; 8 bases are shared with TRBD2. Germline CDR1 LNHDA, CDR2 SQIVND (reference sequence). With V trimmed by 7 bases and J by 8 bases, 10 bases remained unmatched. The CDR3 has 14 residues. The CDR3 DNA is TGTGCCAGTACCGGGCCCGGGGGGGGCGATGAGCAGTTCTTC. Amino acid sequence: CASTGPGGGDEQFF.

The chain employs TRBV5-1 and TRBJ1-1; 9 bases line up with TRBD1. Trimming removed 3 bases from V and 1 base from J; junction bases left unmatched: 4. From germline, CDR1 is SGHRS and CDR2 YFSETQ. The CDR3 has 15 amino acids. The chain's CDR3 is CASSSGQGGNTEAFF. The CDR3 nucleotides are TGCGCCAGCAGCTCGGGACAGGGTGGGAACACTGAAGCTTTCTTT.

J is TRBJ2-2 and V is TRBV9; TRBD2 agrees at 8 bases. The ends lost 0 bases at V and 4 bases at J; junction bases unmatched: 5. The CDR3 covers 16 residues. Germline lookup yields CDR1 SGDLS and CDR2 YYNGEE. The CDR3 bases are TGTGCCAGCAGCGTAGCTCGGGAGGGCCGCACCGGGGAGCTGTTTTTT. Encoded protein: CASSVAREGRTGELFF. The whole variable domain, filled in from reference TRBV9 and TRBJ2-2, reads DSGVTQTPKHLITATGQRVTLRCSPRSGDLSVYWYQQSLDQGLQFLIQYYNGEERAKGNILERFSAQQFPDLHSELNLSSLELGDSALYFCASSVAREGRTGELFFGEGSRLTVL.

The rearrangement uses TRBV18 and TRBJ2-7, with 7 bases that match TRBD2. Germline-derived CDR1 and CDR2 are KGHSH and LQKENI. The CDR3 runs to 16 residues. V lost 1 base and J lost 7; bases outside the gene matches: 13. This CDR3 reads CASSPLKLANRGEQYF. The CDR3 bases are TGTGCCAGCTCACCACTTAAACTAGCGAACCGGGGAGAGCAGTACTTC.

CDR3 residues: CATIMWGVNNSPLHF. The CDR3 DNA is TGTGCCACCATAATGTGGGGAGTCAATAATTCACCCCTCCACTTT. V gene TRBV28 combines with J gene TRBJ1-6, with D uncertain. V was trimmed by 10 bases and J by 5 bases, leaving 18 bases between them. There are 15 residues in the CDR3. CDR1 is MDHEN and CDR2 is SYDVKM in the germline V gene.

This chain joins TRBV15 and TRBJ2-5; 10 bases agree with TRBD2. CDR3 length: 17 residues. Trimming at V came to 3 bases and at J to 0 bases, leaving 7 bases not matched to a gene. Germline CDR1 LNHNV, CDR2 YYDKDF (reference sequence). This CDR3 reads CATSRGGTSDNQETQYF. CDR3 DNA: TGTGCCACCAGCAGGGGGGGGACTAGCGACAACCAAGAGACCCAGTACTTC.

CDR3 sequence (DNA): TGTGCCAGCATGACAGGGGGTTACACCGGGGAGCTGTTTTTT. Residues: CASMTGGYTGELFF. This rearrangement joins TRBV6-5 to TRBJ2-2; 9 bases are a match to TRBD1. Germline-derived CDR1 and CDR2 are MNHEY and SVGAGI. The CDR3 runs 14 residues. Losses at the gene ends were 7 bases for V and 3 bases for J; bases not matched to a gene: 3.

The chain joins TRBV5-5 to TRBJ2-5; no definite D call. V lost 4 bases to trimming and J lost 5 bases, with 18 bases between them. This CDR3 spans 15 amino acids. The germline gives CDR1 SGHKS, CDR2 YYEKEE (reference sequence). CDR3 nucleotide sequence: TGTGCCAGCAGCACCCCGTTTGCTGGTCAGGAGACCCAGTACTTC. This translates into CASSTPFAGQETQYF.